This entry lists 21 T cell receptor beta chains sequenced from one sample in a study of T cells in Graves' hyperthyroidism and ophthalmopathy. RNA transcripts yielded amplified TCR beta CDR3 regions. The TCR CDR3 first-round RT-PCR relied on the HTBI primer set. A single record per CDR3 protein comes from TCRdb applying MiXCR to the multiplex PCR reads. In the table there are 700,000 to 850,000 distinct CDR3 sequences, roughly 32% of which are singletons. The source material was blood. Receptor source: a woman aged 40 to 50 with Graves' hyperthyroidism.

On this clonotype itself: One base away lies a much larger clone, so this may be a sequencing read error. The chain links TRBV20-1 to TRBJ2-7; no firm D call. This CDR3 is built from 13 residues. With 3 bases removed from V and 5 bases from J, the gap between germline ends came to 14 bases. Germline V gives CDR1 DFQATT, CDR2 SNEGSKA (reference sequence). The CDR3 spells CSASDPRPHEQYF. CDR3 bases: TGCAGTGCTAGTGACCCCCGCCCCCACGAGCAGTACTTC.

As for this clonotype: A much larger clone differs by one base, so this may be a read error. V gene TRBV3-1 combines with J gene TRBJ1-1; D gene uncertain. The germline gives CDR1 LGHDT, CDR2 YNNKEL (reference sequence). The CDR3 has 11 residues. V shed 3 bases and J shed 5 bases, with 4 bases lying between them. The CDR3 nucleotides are TGTGCCAGCAGCCACCGGACTGAAGCTTTCTTT. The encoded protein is CASSHRTEAFF.

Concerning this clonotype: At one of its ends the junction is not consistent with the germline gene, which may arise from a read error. DNA for the CDR3: TGCGCCAGCAGCCCGGGACTAGCGGGAGGGCCCGCGGCCGGGGAGCTGTTTTTT. This gives the protein CASSPGLAGGPAAGELFF. This chain links TRBV5-5 with TRBJ2-2; 16 nucleotides line up with TRBD2. The CDR3 contains 18 residues. Germline V gene data show CDR1 as SGHKS and CDR2 as YYEKEE (reference sequence).

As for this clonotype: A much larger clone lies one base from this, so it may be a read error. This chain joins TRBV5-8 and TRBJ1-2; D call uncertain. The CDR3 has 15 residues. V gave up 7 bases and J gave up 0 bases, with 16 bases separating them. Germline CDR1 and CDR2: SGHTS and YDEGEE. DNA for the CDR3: TGTGCCAGCGGCTCGCTTGTAGGGACTAACTATGGCTACACCTTC. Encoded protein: CASGSLVGTNYGYTF.

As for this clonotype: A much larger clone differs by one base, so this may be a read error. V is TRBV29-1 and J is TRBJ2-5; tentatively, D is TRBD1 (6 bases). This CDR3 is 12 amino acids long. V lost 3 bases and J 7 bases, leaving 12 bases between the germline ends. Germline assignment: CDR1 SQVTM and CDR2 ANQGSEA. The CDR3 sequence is CSVDEGTRTQYF. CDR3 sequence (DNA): TGCAGCGTTGATGAAGGGACAAGGACCCAGTACTTC.

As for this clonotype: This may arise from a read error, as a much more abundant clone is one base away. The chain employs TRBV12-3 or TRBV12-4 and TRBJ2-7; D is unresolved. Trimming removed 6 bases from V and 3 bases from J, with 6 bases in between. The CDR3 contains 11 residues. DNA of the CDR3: TGTGCCAGCAGGAACAACTACGAGCAGTACTTC. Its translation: CASRNNYEQYF.

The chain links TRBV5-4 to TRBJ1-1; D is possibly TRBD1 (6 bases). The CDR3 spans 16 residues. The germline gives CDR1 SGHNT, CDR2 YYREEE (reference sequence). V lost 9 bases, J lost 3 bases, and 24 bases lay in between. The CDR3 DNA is TGTGCCACGGCCAGGGGAGGGGCGATTAGGGACACTGAAGCTTTCTTT. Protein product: CATARGGAIRDTEAFF.

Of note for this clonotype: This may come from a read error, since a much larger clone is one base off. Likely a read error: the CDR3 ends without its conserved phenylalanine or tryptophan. The CDR3 region is CASNRDRGDGYTL. The CDR3 DNA reads TGTGCCAGTAATAGGGACAGGGGCGATGGCTACACCCTC. This chain uses TRBV19 with TRBJ1-2, with 10 bases lining up with TRBD1. V dropped 7 bases and J dropped 6; count of bases not matched to a gene: 5. Germline V CDR1 and CDR2: LNHDA, SQIVND (reference sequence). This CDR3 has 13 amino acids.

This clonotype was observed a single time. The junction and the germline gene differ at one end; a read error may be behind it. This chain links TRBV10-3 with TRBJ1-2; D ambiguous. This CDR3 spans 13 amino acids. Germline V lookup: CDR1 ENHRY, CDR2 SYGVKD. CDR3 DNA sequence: TGTGCCAGCAGTTACTCGGGAAGGGCCGGCCACACCTTC. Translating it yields CASSYSGRAGHTF.

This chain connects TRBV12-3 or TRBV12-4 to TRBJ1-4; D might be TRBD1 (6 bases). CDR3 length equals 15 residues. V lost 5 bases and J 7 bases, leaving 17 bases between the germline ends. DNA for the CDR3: TGTGCCAGCAGTCGACAGGTCGAGGATCGTGAAAAACTGTTTTTT. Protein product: CASSRQVEDREKLFF.

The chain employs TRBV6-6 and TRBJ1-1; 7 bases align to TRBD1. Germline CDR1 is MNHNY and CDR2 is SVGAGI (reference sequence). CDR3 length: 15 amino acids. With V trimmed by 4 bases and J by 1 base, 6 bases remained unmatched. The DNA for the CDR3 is TGTGCCAGCAGTTTAAGGGGACAGACGAACACTGAAGCTTTCTTT. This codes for CASSLRGQTNTEAFF.

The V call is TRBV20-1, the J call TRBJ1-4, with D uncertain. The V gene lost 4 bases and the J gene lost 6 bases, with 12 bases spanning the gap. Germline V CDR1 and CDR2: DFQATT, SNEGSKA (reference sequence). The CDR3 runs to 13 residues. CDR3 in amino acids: CSAMGLSDEKLFF. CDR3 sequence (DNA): TGCAGTGCTATGGGGTTATCGGATGAAAAACTGTTTTTT.

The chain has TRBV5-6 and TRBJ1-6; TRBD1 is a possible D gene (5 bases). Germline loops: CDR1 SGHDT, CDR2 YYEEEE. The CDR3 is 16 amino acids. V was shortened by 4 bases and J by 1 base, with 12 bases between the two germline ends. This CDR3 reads CASSQTGASYNSPLHF. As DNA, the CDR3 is TGTGCCAGCAGCCAGACTGGGGCTTCCTATAATTCACCCCTCCACTTT.

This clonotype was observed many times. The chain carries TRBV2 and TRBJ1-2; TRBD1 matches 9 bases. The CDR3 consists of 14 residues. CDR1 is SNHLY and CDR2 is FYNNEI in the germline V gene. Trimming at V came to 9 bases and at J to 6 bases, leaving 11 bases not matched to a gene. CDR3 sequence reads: CASSPGQGLHGYTF. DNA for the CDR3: TGTGCCAGTTCCCCGGGACAGGGCTTGCATGGCTACACCTTC.

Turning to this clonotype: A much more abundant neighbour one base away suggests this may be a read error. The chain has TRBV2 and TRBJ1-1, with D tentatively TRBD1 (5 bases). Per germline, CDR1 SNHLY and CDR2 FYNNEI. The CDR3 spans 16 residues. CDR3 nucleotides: TGTGCCAGCAGAGAAGTCGGGACCCTCCGCGGGACTGAAGCTTTCTTT. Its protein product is CASREVGTLRGTEAFF.

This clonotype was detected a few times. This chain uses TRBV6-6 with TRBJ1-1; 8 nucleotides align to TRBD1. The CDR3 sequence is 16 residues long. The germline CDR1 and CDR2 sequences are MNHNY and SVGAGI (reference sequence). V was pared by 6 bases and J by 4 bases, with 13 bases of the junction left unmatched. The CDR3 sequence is CASRPRTGRVVTEAFF. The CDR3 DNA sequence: TGTGCCAGCAGACCCAGGACAGGGAGGGTCGTCACTGAAGCTTTCTTT.

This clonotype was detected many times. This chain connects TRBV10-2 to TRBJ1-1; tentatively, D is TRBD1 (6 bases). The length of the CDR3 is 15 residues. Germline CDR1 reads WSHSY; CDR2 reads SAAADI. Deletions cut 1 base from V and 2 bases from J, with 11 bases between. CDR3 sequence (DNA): TGCGCCAGCAGTGAGTTAGGGGGGGCAAACACTGAAGCTTTCTTT. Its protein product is CASSELGGANTEAFF.

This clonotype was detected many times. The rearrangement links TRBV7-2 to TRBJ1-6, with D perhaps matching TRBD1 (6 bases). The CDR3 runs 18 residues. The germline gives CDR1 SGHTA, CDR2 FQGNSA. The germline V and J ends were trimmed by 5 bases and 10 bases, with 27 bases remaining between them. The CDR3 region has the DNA TGTGCCAGCAGCCCAGCGGGGGGGGGCAGGTCTGTAGTCTCACCCCTCCACTTT. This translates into CASSPAGGGRSVVSPLHF.

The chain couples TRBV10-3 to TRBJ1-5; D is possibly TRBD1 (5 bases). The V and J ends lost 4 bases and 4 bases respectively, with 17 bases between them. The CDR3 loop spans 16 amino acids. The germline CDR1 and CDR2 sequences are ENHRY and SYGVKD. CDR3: CAISAPRGSRNQPQHF. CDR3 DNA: TGTGCCATCAGTGCTCCCCGGGGCAGTAGGAATCAGCCCCAGCATTTT.

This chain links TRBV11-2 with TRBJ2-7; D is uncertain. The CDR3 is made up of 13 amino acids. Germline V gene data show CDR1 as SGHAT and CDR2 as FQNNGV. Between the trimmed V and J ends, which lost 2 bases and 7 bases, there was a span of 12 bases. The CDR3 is CASSLYGQNEQYF. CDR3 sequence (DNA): TGTGCCAGCAGCTTATATGGCCAAAATGAGCAGTACTTC.

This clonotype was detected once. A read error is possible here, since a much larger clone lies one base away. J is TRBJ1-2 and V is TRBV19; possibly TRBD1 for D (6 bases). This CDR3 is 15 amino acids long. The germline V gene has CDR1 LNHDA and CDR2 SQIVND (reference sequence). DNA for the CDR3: TGTGTCAGTAGCCATGACGGGGGGCGCGACTATGGCTACACCTTC. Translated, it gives CVSSHDGGRDYGYTF.